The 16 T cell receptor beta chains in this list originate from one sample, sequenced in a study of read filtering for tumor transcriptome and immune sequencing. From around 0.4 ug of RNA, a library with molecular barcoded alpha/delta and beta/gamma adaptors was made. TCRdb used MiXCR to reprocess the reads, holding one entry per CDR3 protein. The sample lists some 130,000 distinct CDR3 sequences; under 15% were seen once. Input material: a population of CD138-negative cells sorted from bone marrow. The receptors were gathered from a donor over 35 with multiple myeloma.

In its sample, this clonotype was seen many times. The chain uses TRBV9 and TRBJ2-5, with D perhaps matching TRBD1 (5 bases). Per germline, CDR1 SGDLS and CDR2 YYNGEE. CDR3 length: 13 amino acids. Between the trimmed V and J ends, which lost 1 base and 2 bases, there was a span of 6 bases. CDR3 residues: CASSVQGQETQYF. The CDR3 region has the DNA TGTGCCAGCAGCGTACAGGGTCAAGAGACCCAGTACTTC.

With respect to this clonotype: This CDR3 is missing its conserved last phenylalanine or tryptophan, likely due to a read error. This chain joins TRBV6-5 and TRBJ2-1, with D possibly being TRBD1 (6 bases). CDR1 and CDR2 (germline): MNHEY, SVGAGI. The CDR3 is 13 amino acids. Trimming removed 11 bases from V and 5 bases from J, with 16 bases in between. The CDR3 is CAEGEPNNNEQFL. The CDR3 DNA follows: TGTGCCGAGGGGGAGCCCAATAACAATGAGCAGTTCCTC.

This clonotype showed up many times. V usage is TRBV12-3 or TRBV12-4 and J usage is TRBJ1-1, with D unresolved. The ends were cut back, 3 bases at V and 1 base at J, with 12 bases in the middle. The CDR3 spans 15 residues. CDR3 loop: CASSFFSAGNTEAFF. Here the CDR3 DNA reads TGTGCCAGCAGTTTCTTTTCGGCTGGGAACACTGAAGCTTTCTTT.

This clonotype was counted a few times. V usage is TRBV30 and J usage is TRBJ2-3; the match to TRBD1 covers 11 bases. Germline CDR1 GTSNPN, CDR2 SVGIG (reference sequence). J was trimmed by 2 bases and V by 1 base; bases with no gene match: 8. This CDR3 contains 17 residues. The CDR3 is CAWSGGGQGALTDTQYF. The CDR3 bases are TGTGCCTGGAGTGGAGGAGGACAGGGGGCTCTCACAGATACGCAGTATTTT.

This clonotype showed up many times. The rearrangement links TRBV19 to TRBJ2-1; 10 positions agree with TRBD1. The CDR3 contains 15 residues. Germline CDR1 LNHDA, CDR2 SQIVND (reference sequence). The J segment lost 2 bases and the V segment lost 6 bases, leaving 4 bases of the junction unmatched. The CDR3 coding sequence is TGTGCCAGTAGACGGGGACAGGGGCCCTACAATGAGCAGTTCTTC. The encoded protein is CASRRGQGPYNEQFF.

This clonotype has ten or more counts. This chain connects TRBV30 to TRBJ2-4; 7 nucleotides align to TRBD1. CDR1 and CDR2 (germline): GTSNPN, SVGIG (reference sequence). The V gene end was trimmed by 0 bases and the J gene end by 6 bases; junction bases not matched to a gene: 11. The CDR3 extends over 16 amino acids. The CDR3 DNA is TGTGCCTGGAGTGTAGGGATAGGGGGCCGTCGAAACATTCAGTACTTC. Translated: CAWSVGIGGRRNIQYF.

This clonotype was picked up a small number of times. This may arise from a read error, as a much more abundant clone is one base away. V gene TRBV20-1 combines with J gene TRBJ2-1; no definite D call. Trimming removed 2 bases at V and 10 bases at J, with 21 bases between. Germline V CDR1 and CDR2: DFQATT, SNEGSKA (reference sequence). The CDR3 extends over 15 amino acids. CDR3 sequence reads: CSARSSRRTSYEQFF. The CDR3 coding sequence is TGCAGTGCTAGATCCTCCCGCAGGACCTCCTACGAGCAGTTCTTC.

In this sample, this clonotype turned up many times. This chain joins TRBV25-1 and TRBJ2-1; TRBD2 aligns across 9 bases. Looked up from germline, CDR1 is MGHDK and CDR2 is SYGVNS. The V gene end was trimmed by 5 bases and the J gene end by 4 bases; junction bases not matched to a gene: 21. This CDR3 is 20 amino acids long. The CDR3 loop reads CASSPDRSSGRSVGYNEQFF. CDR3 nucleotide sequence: TGTGCCAGCAGTCCCGACCGGAGTAGCGGGAGATCGGTCGGGTACAATGAGCAGTTCTTC. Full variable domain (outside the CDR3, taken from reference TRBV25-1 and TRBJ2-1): EADIYQTPRYLVIGTGKKITLECSQTMGHDKMYWYQQDPGMELHLIHYSYGVNSTEKGDLSSESTVSRIRTEHFPLTLESARPSHTSQYLCASSPDRSSGRSVGYNEQFFGPGTRLTVL.

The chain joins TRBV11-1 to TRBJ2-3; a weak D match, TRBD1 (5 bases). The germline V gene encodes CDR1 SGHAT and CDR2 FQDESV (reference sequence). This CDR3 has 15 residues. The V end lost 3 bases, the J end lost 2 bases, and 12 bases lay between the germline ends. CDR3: CASSFTGIDTDTQYF. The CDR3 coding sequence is TGTGCCAGCAGCTTCACAGGAATCGACACAGATACGCAGTATTTT.

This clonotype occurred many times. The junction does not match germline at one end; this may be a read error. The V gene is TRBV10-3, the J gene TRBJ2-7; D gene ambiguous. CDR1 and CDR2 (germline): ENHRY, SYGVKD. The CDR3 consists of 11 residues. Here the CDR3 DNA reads TGTGCTATCAGTGCGGATAACGAGCAGTACTTC. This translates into CAISADNEQYF.

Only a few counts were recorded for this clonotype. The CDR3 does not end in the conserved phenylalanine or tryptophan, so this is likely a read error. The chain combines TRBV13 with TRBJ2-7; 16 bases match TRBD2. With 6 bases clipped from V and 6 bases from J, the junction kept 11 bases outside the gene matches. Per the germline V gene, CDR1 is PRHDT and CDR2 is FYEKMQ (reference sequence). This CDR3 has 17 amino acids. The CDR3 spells CASRHQGLAGGLSEQYS. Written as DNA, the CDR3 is TGTGCCAGCAGACACCAGGGACTAGCGGGAGGGCTTTCCGAGCAGTACTCC.

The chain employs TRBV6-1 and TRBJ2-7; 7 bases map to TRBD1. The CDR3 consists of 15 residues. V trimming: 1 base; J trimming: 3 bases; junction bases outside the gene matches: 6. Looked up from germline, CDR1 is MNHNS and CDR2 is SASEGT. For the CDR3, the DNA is TGTGCCAGCAGTGAAGACCCGGGACAGATCTACGAGCAGTACTTC. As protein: CASSEDPGQIYEQYF.

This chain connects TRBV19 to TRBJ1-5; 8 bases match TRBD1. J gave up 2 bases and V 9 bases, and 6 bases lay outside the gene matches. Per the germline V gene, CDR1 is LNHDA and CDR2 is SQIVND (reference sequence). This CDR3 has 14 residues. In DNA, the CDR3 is TGTGCCAGCACGGACAGGGTGGGCAATCAGCCCCAGCATTTT. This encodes CASTDRVGNQPQHF.

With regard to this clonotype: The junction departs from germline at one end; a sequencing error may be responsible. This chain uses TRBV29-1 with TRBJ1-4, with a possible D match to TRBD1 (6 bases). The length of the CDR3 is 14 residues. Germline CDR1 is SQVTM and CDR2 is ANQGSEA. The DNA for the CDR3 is TGCAGCGTGATACAGGGTGCAACTAATGAAAAACGGTTTTTT. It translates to CSVIQGATNEKRFF.

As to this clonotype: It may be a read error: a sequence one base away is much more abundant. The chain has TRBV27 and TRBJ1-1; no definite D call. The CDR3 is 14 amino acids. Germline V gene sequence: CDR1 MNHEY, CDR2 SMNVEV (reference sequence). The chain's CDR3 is CASSVGRANTEACF. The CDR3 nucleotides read TGTGCCAGCAGTGTCGGGAGGGCGAACACTGAAGCTTGCTTT.

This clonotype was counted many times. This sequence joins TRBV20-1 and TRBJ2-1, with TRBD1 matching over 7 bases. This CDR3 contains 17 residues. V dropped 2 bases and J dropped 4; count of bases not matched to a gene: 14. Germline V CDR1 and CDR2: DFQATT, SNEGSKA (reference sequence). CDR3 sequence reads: CSARLVAPGQLYNEQFF. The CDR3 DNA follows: TGCAGTGCTAGACTTGTCGCCCCGGGACAGCTTTACAATGAGCAGTTCTTC.